Here is one T cell receptor (beta chain) with its context. V trimming: 5 bases; J trimming: 4 bases; junction bases outside the gene matches: 15. The CDR3 consists of 16 residues. The germline CDR1 and CDR2 sequences are DFQATT and SNEGSKA (reference sequence). The entry originates in a study of response to subunit inactivated influenza vaccine. TCRdb fed the RT-PCR reads into MiXCR, producing one record per CDR3 protein. Among 610,000 or so distinct CDR3 sequences listed, around 13% were seen once. The material sequenced was PBMCs from blood, taken about 12 days after vaccination. The sequence was obtained from a man aged 50 to 59 who received an inactivated influenza vaccine. The V gene is TRBV20-1, the J gene TRBJ2-3; TRBD2 aligns across 7 bases. CDR3 region: CSAPTPSRERSDTQYF. CDR3 DNA sequence: TGCAGTGCTCCCACCCCCTCGCGGGAGCGGTCAGATACGCAGTATTTT.